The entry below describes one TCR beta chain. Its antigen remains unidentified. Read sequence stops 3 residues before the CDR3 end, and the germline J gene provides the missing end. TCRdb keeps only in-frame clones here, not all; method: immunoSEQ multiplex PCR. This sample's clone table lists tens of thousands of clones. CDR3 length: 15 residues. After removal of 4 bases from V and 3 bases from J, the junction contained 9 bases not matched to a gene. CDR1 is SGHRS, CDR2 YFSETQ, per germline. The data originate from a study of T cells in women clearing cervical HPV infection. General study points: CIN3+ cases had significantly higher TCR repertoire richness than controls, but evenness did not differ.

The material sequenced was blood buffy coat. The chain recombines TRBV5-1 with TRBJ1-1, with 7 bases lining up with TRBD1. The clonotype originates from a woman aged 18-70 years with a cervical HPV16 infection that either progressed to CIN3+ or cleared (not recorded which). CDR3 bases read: TGCGCCAGCAGCCGGACAGGCTACGGGGACACTGAA. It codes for CASSRTGYGDTE. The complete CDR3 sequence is CASSRTGYGDTEAFF.